This TCR beta chain was identified during a study of T cell repertoires in cytomegalovirus infection (dated by TCRdb to the late 2010s). As for the study more broadly: Recently identified HLA-C-restricted CMV epitopes, whose presentation resists viral immunomodulation, were targeted by peptide stimulations together with well-studied HLA-B-restricted epitopes. The HLA type of each donor mattered for the analysis, because public TCR beta signatures pointed to carriage of CMV infection along with the matching HLA type. The full study reports these points: The ex vivo response was dominated by HLA-C-restricted CMV-specific TCR beta clonotypes, which also provided the single most frequent clonotype in two of eight donors. Carriers of CMV infection plus the relevant HLA type were discriminated by the cumulative frequency of public TCR beta family members in the study cohort and in an independent approximately 340-donor cohort.

The sample's treatment or condition label, in plain terms: in vitro stimulation with specific CMV peptide epitopes to enrich CMV-specific T cells. This clonotype occurred a few times. Its antigen target is currently unknown. No qualities accompany the bases; no much larger clone lies one base away. This sample was sequenced with an Illumina HiSeq 1500. In-frame beta chains were kept once TCRdb had trimmed the public reads at Q25 with fastp and called clones with MiXCR. Every entry covers one CDR3 protein and lists the most common genes and DNA from its rows. This sample holds roughly 990,000 distinct CDR3 sequences; roughly a third were observed only once. The ten largest clonotypes hold over 10% of the sample. The sequencing here drew on cultured CD8+ T cells from PBMCs, taken from culture after CMV antigen stimulation. The source of this sequence is a human donor in good health (CMV status not recorded). Some clones in this sample may be carry-over from other donors' samples.

The CDR3 protein is CASSGRQGSTEAFF. In nucleotide form, the sequence is TGTGCCAGCAGTGGAAGACAGGGCTCCACTGAAGCTTTCTTT. The receptor chain draws on TRBV6-1 and TRBJ1-1, and TRBD1 aligns with 7 junction nucleotides. The germline V gene specifies MNHNS as CDR1 and SASEGT as CDR2. The CDR3 sequence holds 14 residues, the cysteine and phenylalanine included. The retained sequence is limited to the CDR3, 42 bases, with the frame set at the first base. Ends trimmed: V by 4 bases, J by 4 bases; bases unmatched to a gene: 6.